These T cell receptor beta chains were read from a single sample in a study of early T cells in non-severe SARS-CoV-2 infection. TCRdb re-called the 5' RACE reads with MiXCR, one entry per CDR3 protein. The sample yields fewer than 100,000 distinct CDR3 sequences, around 14% seen once. Sequenced: whole blood. The receptors were gathered from an adult who was a healthcare worker with PCR-confirmed SARS-CoV-2 infection or an uninfected control (not recorded which). CDR3s include the opening cysteine and the closing phenylalanine or tryptophan. D genes are given only for firm matches. Only some rows state a clone size, as once, few, many or a class for expanded clones.

TRBJ2-7	TRBV28	.	.	TGTGCCAGCAGCCTTGGGGCTACCACAGAGCAGTACTTC	CASSLGATTEQYF
TRBJ2-5	TRBV7-6	many	TRBD2	TGTGCCAGCAGCAACCCGGGGGGCCAAGAGACCCAGTACTTC	CASSNPGGQETQYF
TRBJ1-5	TRBV6-1	few	.	TGTGCCAGCAGTGACCCGGGACCTTCAGGGAATCAGCCCCAGCATTTT	CASSDPGPSGNQPQHF
TRBJ1-2	TRBV7-9	few	.	TGTGCCAGCAGCTTATACGAGGGACTAGCTAACTATGGCTACACCTTC	CASSLYEGLANYGYTF
TRBJ2-1	TRBV28	few	.	TGTGCCAGCAGTTTAAGGGGGACTGCGCAGCAGTTCTTC	CASSLRGTAQQFF
TRBJ2-5	TRBV25-1	.	TRBD1	TGTGCCAGCAGTGAATGGGGTACAGGGGCATGGGAGACCCAGTACTTC	CASSEWGTGAWETQYF
TRBJ1-5	TRBV19	.	.	TGTGCCAGTAGTACCAACCCCAATCAGCCCCAGCATTTT	CASSTNPNQPQHF
TRBJ2-1	TRBV4-2	many	.	TGTGCCAGCAGCCAAGTTGGGGGGGCATCTAATGAGCAGTTCTTC	CASSQVGGASNEQFF
TRBJ2-5	TRBV7-9	few	TRBD1	TGTGCCAGCAGCTTCAGCGACAGGGGGAGGGGAGAGACCCAGTACTTC	CASSFSDRGRGETQYF
TRBJ2-1	TRBV29-1	few	TRBD2	TGCAGCGCCCTAGCGGGGGACAATGAGCAGTTCTTC	CSALAGDNEQFF
TRBJ2-5	TRBV20-1	.	TRBD1	TGCAGTGCCAACACCGGGACAGGGGGCCCAATGGAGACCCAGTACTTC	CSANTGTGGPMETQYF
TRBJ2-7	TRBV28	few	TRBD1	TGTGCCAGCAGTTTATGGACAGGGAAGTACTTC	CASSLWTGKYF
TRBJ2-7	TRBV15	.	.	TGTGCCACCAGCAGGGCCCGGCTTTACGAGCAGTACTTC	CATSRARLYEQYF
TRBJ1-1	TRBV6-5	.	.	TGTGCCAGCAGTTACTCCGGGGAGGGCACTGAAGCTTTCTTT	CASSYSGEGTEAFF
TRBJ2-3	TRBV5-1	.	TRBD2	TGCGCCAGCAGCACGGGACTATCCCCCGATACGCAGTATTTT	CASSTGLSPDTQYF
TRBJ1-6	TRBV5-1	.	.	TGCGCCAGCAGCTTGACTACCGGGGACTCACCCCTCCACTTT	CASSLTTGDSPLHF
TRBJ1-2	TRBV7-2	many	.	TGTGCCAGCAGCCAACAGCTTAACTATGGCTACACCTTC	CASSQQLNYGYTF
TRBJ2-2	TRBV4-2	few	TRBD2	TGTGCCAGCAGCCAAGATGGGCTAGCGGGGGTATTTGGGGAGCTGTTTTTT	CASSQDGLAGVFGELFF
TRBJ2-7	TRBV3-1	.	TRBD1	TGTGCCAGCAGCCATGGGACAGGGCCTTACGAGCAGTACTTC	CASSHGTGPYEQYF
TRBJ2-2	TRBV29-1	many	.	TGCAGCGTTGAAGAGGGGCTTGACGGCCTTAGCACCGGGGAGCTGTTTTTT	CSVEEGLDGLSTGELFF
TRBJ2-7	TRBV28	medium-sized	.	TGTGCCAGCAGTAACCCCCAGTCATTCAGAGGTTACGAGCAGTACTTC	CASSNPQSFRGYEQYF
TRBJ2-1	TRBV6-1	many	.	TGTGCCAGCCCAAAGCCGGAGCGGACGCCCGGATTGGGTGAGCAGTTCTTC	CASPKPERTPGLGEQFF
TRBJ2-7	TRBV5-1	many	.	TGCGCCAGCAGCTTGGATTTCTACGAGCAGTACTTC	CASSLDFYEQYF
TRBJ2-5	TRBV20-1	.	.	TGCAGTGCTAGTCGCGAGCTAAGGAAAGAGACTCAGTACTTC	CSASRELRKETQYF
TRBJ1-2	TRBV28	.	.	TGTGCCAGCAGTTCGGCCGACTTGGAAACCCGCTATGGCTACACCTTC	CASSSADLETRYGYTF
TRBJ2-3	TRBV10-3	.	TRBD2	TGTGCCATCAGTGAGTCGACTAGCAGGTTACCAGATACGCAGTATTTT	CAISESTSRLPDTQYF
TRBJ2-7	TRBV28	few	.	TGTGCCAGCAGAGCCGACACGCCACCCTACTACGAGCAGTACTTC	CASRADTPPYYEQYF
TRBJ1-5	TRBV2	.	.	TGTGCCAGCAGTGTTGGGCTCACCGGGAATCAGCCCCAGCATTTT	CASSVGLTGNQPQHF
TRBJ2-1	TRBV7-9	many	TRBD1	TGTGCCAGCAGCTTAGGGGGGTTTCCCGGGACAGATAAGAATGAGCAGTTCTTC	CASSLGGFPGTDKNEQFF
TRBJ2-5	TRBV10-2	few	TRBD2	TGCGCCAGCCTGACTAGCTGGGAAGAGACCCAGTACTTC	CASLTSWEETQYF
TRBJ2-7	TRBV20-1	.	.	TGCAGCCCTAAAGGGGGGGAGACCCTTTACGAGCAGTACTTC	CSPKGGETLYEQYF
TRBJ1-5	TRBV21-1	.	.	TGTGCCAGCAGCAAACCCCCATGGACAGAGAATAGCAATCAGCCCCAGCATTTT	CASSKPPWTENSNQPQHF
TRBJ1-2	TRBV9	many	.	TGTGCCAGTGGGGCTAACTATGGCTACACCTTC	CASGANYGYTF
TRBJ1-1	TRBV29-1	many	.	TGCAGCGTTGAGCGGTGGAACACTGAAGCTTTCTTT	CSVERWNTEAFF
TRBJ2-1	TRBV27	many	.	TGTGCCAGCTCCCCCGGCCAGGGTGTAGTGTCTCGGTCCTACAATGAGCAGTTCTTC	CASSPGQGVVSRSYNEQFF
TRBJ2-2	TRBV27	few	.	TGTGCCAGCAGCAAAGGAATCGCGAACGGGGAGCTGTTTTTT	CASSKGIANGELFF
TRBJ2-1	TRBV6-2/TRBV6-3	.	.	TGTGCCAGCAGTGTTTGGGGGGGCTATCTCGGGGGTAGCTCCTACAATGAGCAGTTCTTC	CASSVWGGYLGGSSYNEQFF
TRBJ2-7	TRBV6-5	many	TRBD1	TGTGCCAGCAGTTTGACAGGGGGCTCGGACGAGCAGTACTTC	CASSLTGGSDEQYF
TRBJ1-2	TRBV14	.	.	TGTGCCAGCAGCCAGGGTCTTAGCTATGGCTACACCTTC	CASSQGLSYGYTF
TRBJ2-7	TRBV28	many	TRBD1	TGTGCCAGCAGTTCCGGGGGACAGGGGCCCTACGAGCAGTACTTC	CASSSGGQGPYEQYF
TRBJ1-2	TRBV11-2	.	TRBD1	TGTGCCAGCAGCTCGACAGGGGAAGGTGGCTACACCTTC	CASSSTGEGGYTF
TRBJ2-4	TRBV18	.	.	TGTGCCAGCTCATCCAGCGGGACAGCCCGAGGAAACATTCAGTACTTC	CASSSSGTARGNIQYF
TRBJ2-3	TRBV5-8	many	.	TGTGCCAGCAGCTTGGGTAGCGGAGCTTCAGATACGCAGTATTTT	CASSLGSGASDTQYF
TRBJ2-7	TRBV3-1	many	TRBD1	TGTGCCAGCAGCCAACTCATGGGACAGGGTTTTTACGAGCAGTACTTC	CASSQLMGQGFYEQYF
TRBJ1-1	TRBV7-2	many	.	TGTGCCAGCAGCCTTCAGACAGGACCTTACACTGAAGCTTTCTTT	CASSLQTGPYTEAFF
TRBJ1-5	TRBV7-2	few	.	TGTGCCAGCAGCTTAGTCAACACTCGGATCCAGCCCCAGCATTTT	CASSLVNTRIQPQHF
TRBJ2-7	TRBV29-1	.	.	TGCAGCGTTGGGACCGATTCTGCCGAGCAGTACTTC	CSVGTDSAEQYF
TRBJ1-1	TRBV29-1	many	.	TGCAGCGTTGGCTTCGGGGAGACTGAAGCTTTCTTT	CSVGFGETEAFF
TRBJ2-7	TRBV29-1	.	TRBD1	TGCAGCGTTCGACTTTTGACAGGGGGCTCCAACGAGCAGTACTTC	CSVRLLTGGSNEQYF
TRBJ2-2	TRBV5-5	many	.	TGTGCCAGCAGCGCCAGGGGGGTTGTCGGGGAGCTGTTTTTT	CASSARGVVGELFF